Below are 20 T cell receptor beta chains sequenced from a single sample in a study of CD8+CD57+ T cells in acquired aplastic anemia. Patients chosen for sequencing had shown CD8+CD57+ cell expansion by flow cytometry. Template material for TCR beta VDJ and CDR3 profiling consisted of genomic DNA. In TCRdb, the reads were re-called with MiXCR into one record per CDR3 protein. The data contain 200,000 or so distinct CDR3 sequences, about 62% of them singletons. Sequenced material: sorted CD4+, CD8+, or CD8+CD57+ T cells (not recorded which) from PBMCs. These receptors all stem from a human donor with aplastic anemia.

The chain couples TRBV7-8 to TRBJ1-5; 8 nucleotides line up with TRBD1. This CDR3 has 16 amino acids. Germline-derived CDR1 and CDR2 are SGHVS and FQNEAQ. Trimming at V came to 5 bases and at J to 1 base, leaving 7 bases not matched to a gene. The CDR3 spells CASSPRRTGSNQPQHF. CDR3 DNA sequence: TGTGCCAGCAGCCCAAGGCGGACAGGGAGCAATCAGCCCCAGCATTTT. The variable domain in full, with the rest retrieved from reference TRBV7-8 and TRBJ1-5, is GAGVSQSPRYKVAKRGQDVALRCDPISGHVSLFWYQQALGQGPEFLTYFQNEAQLDKSGLPSDRFFAERPEGSVSTLKIQRTQQEDSAVYLCASSPRRTGSNQPQHFGDGTRLSIL.

This clonotype was seen only a few times. This rearrangement joins TRBV19 to TRBJ2-7; D perhaps matches TRBD1 (6 bases). Trimming shortened V by 5 bases and J by 2 bases, and 13 bases separated the two germline ends. The CDR3 sequence is 14 residues long. The germline V gene has CDR1 LNHDA and CDR2 SQIVND (reference sequence). This CDR3 is CASSPLTGPYEQYF. The CDR3 nucleotides are TGTGCCAGTAGTCCGCTAACAGGGCCCTACGAGCAGTACTTC.

J is TRBJ1-3 and V is TRBV2; TRBD1 might be the D (6 bases). With 1 base removed from V and 7 bases from J, the gap between germline ends came to 14 bases. The CDR3 is 15 residues long. Germline CDR1 SNHLY, CDR2 FYNNEI. The CDR3 DNA is TGTGCCAGCAGTGAAGTCACGACAGGACCCAACACCATATATTTT. It is translated as CASSEVTTGPNTIYF.

The rearrangement joins TRBV20-1 to TRBJ1-1, with D hard to call. V lost 5 bases to trimming and J lost 5 bases, with 12 bases between them. From germline, CDR1 is DFQATT and CDR2 SNEGSKA (reference sequence). CDR3 length: 12 amino acids. In DNA, the CDR3 is TGCAGTGCTCCCCGATCGAGGACTGAAGCTTTCTTT. It specifies CSAPRSRTEAFF.

CDR3 region: CASSSSSTGTGYF. The CDR3 DNA reads as TGTGCCAGCAGCTCAAGCTCCACCGGGACAGGGTACTTC. The chain uses TRBV7-9 and TRBJ2-7; 8 bases line up with TRBD1. Unmatched junction bases numbered 11, after V lost 4 bases and J lost 12 bases. This CDR3 has 13 amino acids. The germline V gene has CDR1 SEHNR and CDR2 FQNEAQ (reference sequence). The variable domain in full, completed from reference TRBV7-9 and TRBJ2-7, reads DTGVSQNPRHKITKRGQNVTFRCDPISEHNRLYWYRQTLGQGPEFLTYFQNEAQLEKSRLLSDRFSAERPKGSFSTLEIQRTEQGDSAMYLCASSSSSTGTGYFGPGTRLTVT.

Turning to this clonotype: Relative to the germline gene, one junction end is altered; a read error may explain this. The chain links TRBV5-1 to TRBJ2-7, with 10 bases lining up with TRBD1. Germline V gene lookup returns CDR1 SGHRS and CDR2 YFSETQ. This CDR3 is 15 amino acids long. The CDR3 region is CASSPTGGASHEQYF. The DNA for the CDR3 is TGTGCCAGCAGCCCGACAGGGGGCGCGAGCCACGAGCAGTACTTC.

The sample holds one count of this clonotype. The rearrangement joins TRBV10-3 to TRBJ1-4; D gene uncertain. This CDR3 has 15 residues. Germline V gives CDR1 ENHRY, CDR2 SYGVKD. V lost 4 bases and J lost 0, with 9 bases in between. Here the CDR3 reads CAISGHGTTNEKLFF. As DNA, the CDR3 is TGTGCCATCAGTGGGCACGGGACAACTAATGAAAAACTGTTTTTT.

This clonotype was counted a single time. The junction and the germline gene differ at one end; a read error may be behind it. The chain couples TRBV19 to TRBJ1-1; 10 bases line up with TRBD1. CDR3 length equals 14 residues. The germline CDR1 and CDR2 sequences are LNHDA and SQIVND (reference sequence). The CDR3 sequence: CASTKDRGDTGAFF. Here the CDR3 DNA reads TGTGCCAGTACCAAGGACAGGGGGGACACTGGAGCTTTCTTT.

In this sample, this clonotype turned up many times. This rearrangement joins TRBV5-6 to TRBJ1-1; D uncertain. V was shortened by 4 bases and J by 6 bases, with 10 bases between the two germline ends. The CDR3 covers 12 residues. Germline V lookup: CDR1 SGHDT, CDR2 YYEEEE. CDR3 in amino acids: CASSPPGSEAFF. The CDR3 DNA reads TGTGCCAGCAGCCCCCCAGGCTCTGAAGCTTTCTTT.

V gene TRBV20-1 combines with J gene TRBJ1-1; TRBD1 is a possible D gene (6 bases). This CDR3 is built from 14 residues. CDR1 and CDR2 from the germline V gene are DFQATT and SNEGSKA (reference sequence). Trimming removed 0 bases at V and 3 bases at J, with 11 bases between. CDR3 DNA: TGCAGTGCTAGAGATCAGGGGAAGGACACTGAAGCTTTCTTT. Translated, it gives CSARDQGKDTEAFF.

This chain links TRBV2 with TRBJ1-2, with 9 bases lining up with TRBD1. Germline V gene data show CDR1 as SNHLY and CDR2 as FYNNEI. Trimming removed 7 bases from V and 8 bases from J; junction bases left unmatched: 8. CDR3 length: 13 amino acids. CDR3: CASTTWTGDGYTF. CDR3 bases: TGTGCCAGCACCACCTGGACAGGGGACGGCTACACCTTC.

The CDR3 nucleotides read TGCAGTGCTAGTGGCGGGCCCCTCTACGAGCAGTACTTC. This encodes CSASGGPLYEQYF. This chain connects TRBV20-1 to TRBJ2-7; possible D gene TRBD2, 5 bases. Germline values: CDR1 DFQATT, CDR2 SNEGSKA (reference sequence). V lost 3 bases to trimming and J lost 3 bases, with 12 bases between them. The CDR3 totals 13 residues.

The gene calls are TRBV2 and TRBJ2-1; 8 bases align to TRBD2. Germline V gives CDR1 SNHLY, CDR2 FYNNEI. V shed 8 bases, J shed 9 bases, and the junction held 3 bases outside the gene matches. CDR3 length: 11 residues. The CDR3 bases are TGTGCCAGCTTAGCGGGAACTGAGCAGTTCTTC. Protein: CASLAGTEQFF.

The J gene is TRBJ2-7, the V gene TRBV20-1; D call uncertain. V lost 2 bases, J lost 0 bases, and 8 bases lay in between. The length of the CDR3 is 13 residues. CDR1 is DFQATT, CDR2 SNEGSKA, per germline (reference sequence). CDR3 sequence: CSARTTSSYEQYF. The CDR3 bases are TGCAGTGCTAGAACAACGAGCTCCTACGAGCAGTACTTC.

This chain uses TRBV19 with TRBJ2-1; D is uncertain. The CDR3 is 17 amino acids. V lost 3 bases, J lost 0 bases, and 15 bases lay in between. Germline lookup yields CDR1 LNHDA and CDR2 SQIVND (reference sequence). CDR3 sequence (DNA): TGTGCCAGTAGTATCCGCCATTACATGAGCTCCTACAATGAGCAGTTCTTC. Translating gives CASSIRHYMSSYNEQFF.

The J gene is TRBJ2-5, the V gene TRBV7-9; 8 nucleotides agree with TRBD1. V was pared by 0 bases and J by 5 bases, with 5 bases of the junction left unmatched. The CDR3 is 15 residues long. The V gene's germline CDR1 is SEHNR and CDR2 FQNEAQ (reference sequence). In DNA form, the CDR3 reads TGTGCCAGCAGCTTAGCGACAGGGGTGGCGGAGACCCAGTACTTC. It encodes CASSLATGVAETQYF.

V usage is TRBV19 and J usage is TRBJ1-1; D not certain. The V end lost 6 bases, the J end lost 0 bases, and 11 bases lay between the germline ends. The CDR3 sequence is 14 residues long. Germline loops: CDR1 LNHDA, CDR2 SQIVND (reference sequence). Here the CDR3 reads CASSPVALNTEAFF. CDR3 nucleotide sequence: TGTGCCAGTAGCCCCGTCGCCCTGAACACTGAAGCTTTCTTT.

CDR3 in amino acids: CASSSFIDREAFF. As DNA, the CDR3 is TGTGCCAGCAGTTCTTTTATTGACAGAGAAGCTTTCTTT. The chain uses TRBV25-1 and TRBJ1-1; perhaps TRBD1 as D (5 bases). The CDR3 loop spans 13 amino acids. The V end lost 5 bases, the J end lost 8 bases, and 15 bases lay between the germline ends. CDR1 is MGHDK and CDR2 is SYGVNS in the germline V gene.

This chain links TRBV5-5 with TRBJ1-5, with D possibly matching TRBD1 (6 bases). Germline loops: CDR1 SGHKS, CDR2 YYEKEE (reference sequence). The germline V and J ends were trimmed by 6 bases and 2 bases, with 15 bases remaining between them. This CDR3 comprises 15 residues. In nucleotides, the CDR3 is TGTGCCAGCACCCAAGGGGGTTTGGGCAATCAGCCCCAGCATTTT. This translates into CASTQGGLGNQPQHF.

The chain recombines TRBV12-5 with TRBJ2-7; D is undetermined. This CDR3 has 18 amino acids. Deletions cut 1 base from V and 1 base from J, with 20 bases between. Germline V gene data show CDR1 as LGHNT and CDR2 as FRNRAP. CDR3: CASGLARLPSLRSYEQYF. The CDR3 DNA sequence: TGTGCTAGTGGTTTGGCTCGCTTACCCTCCCTGCGGTCCTACGAGCAGTACTTC.